The 2 T cell receptor beta chains listed next were all sequenced from one sample in a study of CD8+ T cells in alopecia areata. cDNA serving as the sequencing template came from extracted, reverse transcribed RNA. TCRdb's table, derived via immunoSEQ multiplex PCR, lists solely in-frame clones and lacks some. Of about 5,900 clones listed, around 60% were seen once; the top ten hold about 9.2%. Treatment denoted: oral pan-JAK inhibitor, 5-10 mg twice daily. The study team obtained lesional scalp punch biopsies and peripheral blood from alopecia areata patients. The specimen was skin, collected between weeks 30 and 35, from a patient treated with tofacitinib. The receptor source for this set is a human donor with alopecia areata.

The rearrangement links TRBV5-1 to TRBJ2-1, with a tentative D call TRBD2 (5 bases). The CDR3 spans 16 residues. CDR1 SGHRS and CDR2 YFSETQ come from the germline V gene. V was clipped by 4 bases and J by 8 bases, with 22 bases between them. CDR3 residues: CASSSLTNYRADEQFF. CDR3 nucleotide sequence: TGCGCCAGCAGCAGTTTGACTAACTATCGAGCGGATGAGCAGTTCTTC.

This clone was seen once. J is TRBJ1-2 and V is TRBV5-6, with D perhaps matching TRBD1 (5 bases). Germline V gives CDR1 SGHDT, CDR2 YYEEEE. Trimming removed 4 bases from V and 2 bases from J, with 12 bases in between. The CDR3 has 14 amino acids. CDR3 DNA sequence: TGTGCCAGCAGCCCCGGGCGGGGGAACTATGGCTACACCTTC. Translated: CASSPGRGNYGYTF. The full variable domain, completed using reference TRBV5-6 and TRBJ1-2, is DAGVTQSPTHLIKTRGQQVTLRCSPKSGHDTVSWYQQALGQGPQFIFQYYEEEERQRGNFPDRFSGHQFPNYSSELNVNALLLGDSALYLCASSPGRGNYGYTFGSGTRLTVV.